This T cell receptor (beta chain) is from a study of patients and donors after allogeneic stem cell transplantation. The CDR3 is 15 residues long. After removal of 1 base from V and 8 bases from J, the junction contained 5 bases not matched to a gene. Each CDR3 protein gets one entry after TCRdb re-called the RT-PCR reads with MiXCR. This sample has about a million distinct CDR3 sequences, with approximately 18% found just once. This clonotype appeared a few times. This TCR derives from a human donor who was either an allogeneic HSCT recipient or a stem cell or donor lymphocyte infusion donor (not recorded which). It is not recorded whose cells these are; they may come from a transplant donor. Sequencing input: blood, either unsorted or a sorted T cell fraction (not recorded which). This chain joins TRBV12-3 or TRBV12-4 and TRBJ1-6; TRBD1 matches at 7 bases. CDR3 bases: TGTGCCAGCAGTTTAGGGGACAGCCCTCATTCACCCCTCCACTTT. This sequence encodes CASSLGDSPHSPLHF.